These 22 T cell receptor beta chains were sequenced from one sample in a study of T cell responses to AZD1222 COVID-19 vaccine (dated by TCRdb to the early 2020s). The time point tag for this specimen amounts to: baseline before first vaccination. The method was the immunoSEQ multiplex PCR assay. This is the immuneACCESS table as TCRdb keeps it, with only in-frame sequences that have V and J called. A part of the clones is gone; compared with another copy, unresolved V genes explain less than half, and the rest is unexplained. The sample data list about 120,000 clones, and under 90% of these were observed just once. The ten top clones hold 20% to 25% of the sample. Sequencing was performed on peripheral blood, taken on day 0 of AZD1222 vaccination. The origin of the receptors is an adult in good health.

The gene calls are TRBV4-3 and TRBJ2-3, with 7 bases that match TRBD2. This CDR3 has 14 amino acids. Trimming took 1 base from V and 8 from J; bases not matched to a gene: 6. Germline-derived CDR1 and CDR2 are LGHNA and YSLEER. The CDR3 bases are TGCGCCAGCAGCCAAGGGGCGGGCGGGGGTACGCAGTATTTT. Its translation is CASSQGAGGGTQYF.

The V call is TRBV7-2, the J call TRBJ1-1; TRBD1 matches 10 bases. This CDR3 region has 14 residues. CDR1 and CDR2 from the germline V gene are SGHTA and FQGNSA. V was pared by 4 bases and J by 5 bases, with 4 bases of the junction left unmatched. CDR3 in amino acids: CASSSTGGRTEAFF. CDR3 nucleotides: TGTGCCAGCAGCTCGACAGGGGGCAGGACTGAAGCTTTCTTT.

J is TRBJ1-2 and V is TRBV16; the D is unclear. The CDR3 extends over 15 amino acids. V was clipped by 4 bases and J by 7 bases, with 19 bases between them. Germline V gene data show CDR1 as KGHSY and CDR2 as FQNENV. As DNA, the CDR3 is TGTGCCAGCAGCCCGTTCGTGACGTCTCGAATTGGCTACACCTTC. Translated: CASSPFVTSRIGYTF.

The rearrangement links TRBV27 to TRBJ2-7; 11 positions match TRBD2. Germline V gene sequence: CDR1 MNHEY, CDR2 SMNVEV (reference sequence). Trimming cost V 5 bases and J 3 bases; bases outside gene matches: 3. This CDR3 region has 14 residues. The CDR3 is CASSALAGGYEQYF. The DNA for the CDR3 is TGTGCCAGCAGTGCCCTAGCGGGGGGCTACGAGCAGTACTTC.

The chain has TRBV6-1 and TRBJ2-3, with 10 bases identical to TRBD2. J was trimmed by 14 bases and V by 3 bases; bases with no gene match: 11. CDR1 is MNHNS, CDR2 SASEGT, per germline. There are 14 residues in the CDR3. The CDR3 here is CASSEGLATERRYF. DNA for the CDR3: TGTGCCAGCAGTGAGGGACTAGCGACGGAACGTAGGTATTTT.

V gene TRBV4-1 combines with J gene TRBJ2-5; D might be TRBD2 (5 bases). The CDR3 runs to 14 residues. Between the trimmed V and J ends, which lost 1 base and 9 bases, there was a span of 15 bases. Germline V gene data show CDR1 as MGHRA and CDR2 as YSYEKL. The CDR3 coding sequence is TGCGCCAGCAGCCAAGGGTCTGCCGAGGGAGCCCAGTACTTC. Amino acid sequence: CASSQGSAEGAQYF.

The CDR3 loop reads CASSSASGGTDTQYF. In DNA form, the CDR3 reads TGTGCCAGCAGCTCCGCTAGCGGGGGGACAGATACGCAGTATTTT. The chain is built from TRBV5-6 and TRBJ2-3; 11 bases are shared with TRBD2. The CDR3 contains 15 residues. Germline V gives CDR1 SGHDT, CDR2 YYEEEE. J lost 3 bases, V lost 3 bases, and 3 bases had no gene match.

The chain has TRBV7-9 and TRBJ1-2; possibly TRBD1 for D (6 bases). V lost 11 bases and J lost 6, with 16 bases in between. CDR3 length: 12 amino acids. Germline V gives CDR1 SEHNR, CDR2 FQNEAQ (reference sequence). CDR3 loop: CAGRQDLDGYTF. As DNA, the CDR3 is TGTGCCGGTAGACAGGACTTGGATGGCTACACCTTC. The variable domain in full, completed from reference TRBV7-9 and TRBJ1-2, reads DTGVSQNPRHKITKRGQNVTFRCDPISEHNRLYWYRQTLGQGPEFLTYFQNEAQLEKSRLLSDRFSAERPKGSFSTLEIQRTEQGDSAMYLCAGRQDLDGYTFGSGTRLTVV.

V gene TRBV6-5 combines with J gene TRBJ1-2; 8 positions agree with TRBD1. Trimming cost V 6 bases and J 3 bases; bases outside gene matches: 3. The CDR3 loop spans 13 amino acids. The V gene's germline CDR1 is MNHEY and CDR2 SVGAGI. CDR3 bases: TGTGCCAGCAGCCAGGGGGCTTACTATGGCTACACCTTC. Translation: CASSQGAYYGYTF.

V and J are TRBV28 and TRBJ2-1, with 9 bases matching TRBD2. This CDR3 comprises 15 residues. Per germline, CDR1 MDHEN and CDR2 SYDVKM. V lost 6 bases and J lost 0; bases outside the gene matches: 3. The CDR3 is CASRTSGSSYNEQFF. CDR3 DNA sequence: TGTGCCAGCAGGACTAGCGGTAGCTCCTACAATGAGCAGTTCTTC.

The chain joins TRBV6-1 to TRBJ1-5; D might be TRBD1 (5 bases). The ends were cut back, 0 bases at V and 9 bases at J, with 12 bases in the middle. Germline assignment: CDR1 MNHNS and CDR2 SASEGT. This CDR3 is 14 amino acids long. The CDR3 protein is CASSEALLGGPQHF. CDR3 DNA: TGTGCCAGCAGTGAAGCGCTTCTCGGGGGGCCCCAGCATTTT.

The rearrangement links TRBV5-6 to TRBJ2-7, with no clear D. V gave up 4 bases and J gave up 3 bases, with 11 bases separating them. Germline CDR1 is SGHDT and CDR2 is YYEEEE. The CDR3 extends over 13 amino acids. CDR3 nucleotides: TGTGCCAGCAGCGGCCAGAACATCTACGAGCAGTACTTC. Translating gives CASSGQNIYEQYF.

The rearrangement uses TRBV5-5 and TRBJ1-1; 7 bases agree with TRBD1. CDR3 length equals 15 residues. Losses at the gene ends were 2 bases for V and 2 bases for J; bases not matched to a gene: 6. The germline V gene has CDR1 SGHKS and CDR2 YYEKEE (reference sequence). CDR3 coding DNA: TGTGCCAGCAGCTTTGTAGGGGGCTTAAACACTGAAGCTTTCTTT. It translates to CASSFVGGLNTEAFF.

The chain is built from TRBV5-5 and TRBJ1-5; D is possibly TRBD1 (6 bases). Trimming left V 4 bases short and J 4 bases short, with 18 bases between. CDR1 and CDR2 from the germline V gene are SGHKS and YYEKEE (reference sequence). The CDR3 length is 16 residues. As DNA, the CDR3 is TGTGCCAGCAGCCCAGGGGACCGCGGGAATAATCAGCCCCAGCATTTT. Its protein product is CASSPGDRGNNQPQHF.

V is TRBV10-3 and J is TRBJ1-1; no clear D. Trimming shortened V by 0 bases and J by 4 bases, and 9 bases separated the two germline ends. Germline assignment: CDR1 ENHRY and CDR2 SYGVKD. CDR3 length: 14 amino acids. CDR3 sequence reads: CAISESEQFTEAFF. CDR3 DNA sequence: TGTGCCATCAGTGAGTCTGAGCAGTTCACTGAAGCTTTCTTT.

CDR3 loop: CASSGAGNQPQHF. The CDR3 DNA is TGTGCCAGCAGTGGGGCAGGTAATCAGCCCCAGCATTTT. The chain recombines TRBV2 with TRBJ1-5; D not certain. Germline V lookup: CDR1 SNHLY, CDR2 FYNNEI. With 4 bases removed from V and 4 bases from J, the gap between germline ends came to 8 bases. The CDR3 sequence is 13 residues long.

The chain's CDR3 is CASSQGSYEQYF. DNA for the CDR3: TGTGCCAGCAGCCAAGGCAGCTACGAGCAGTACTTC. The chain uses TRBV11-3 and TRBJ2-7; no firm D call. CDR3 length equals 12 residues. Germline lookup yields CDR1 SGHNT and CDR2 YENEEA. Trimming left V 5 bases short and J 3 bases short, with 8 bases between.

The chain recombines TRBV28 with TRBJ2-1; the D gene is possibly TRBD2 (5 bases). Germline CDR1 MDHEN, CDR2 SYDVKM. This CDR3 comprises 14 residues. The V end was cut by 6 bases, the J end by 4 bases, with 13 bases between. CDR3 loop: CASSLLDRYNEQFF. In nucleotides, the CDR3 is TGTGCCAGCAGCCTACTAGACCGATACAATGAGCAGTTCTTC.

This clone was observed a few times. The genes are TRBV5-1 and TRBJ1-3, with TRBD1 as a possible D gene (5 bases). Germline assignment: CDR1 SGHRS and CDR2 YFSETQ. The CDR3 is 16 amino acids. V was cut by 0 bases and J by 3 bases, with 13 bases left in between. The CDR3 protein is CASSLVGGSYGNTIYF. The CDR3 region has the DNA TGCGCCAGCAGCTTGGTTGGGGGTTCGTATGGAAACACCATATATTTT.

V and J are TRBV11-2 and TRBJ2-7; a possible D gene is TRBD1 (6 bases). V was cut by 5 bases and J by 6 bases, with 14 bases left in between. There are 13 residues in the CDR3. In germline, CDR1 is SGHAT, CDR2 FQNNGV. The DNA of the CDR3 is TGTGCCAGCAGCACGAACGTAGGGGGCGAGCAGTACTTC. As protein: CASSTNVGGEQYF. The full variable domain, with the rest looked up from reference TRBV11-2 and TRBJ2-7, is EAGVAQSPRYKIIEKRQSVAFWCNPISGHATLYWYQQILGQGPKLLIQFQNNGVVDDSQLPKDRFSAERLKGVDSTLKIQPAKLEDSAVYLCASSTNVGGEQYFGPGTRLTVT.

V is TRBV6-5 and J is TRBJ1-1, with a tentative D call TRBD1 (5 bases). Germline assignment: CDR1 MNHEY and CDR2 SVGAGI. V dropped 6 bases and J dropped 3 bases, with 11 bases sitting between them. This CDR3 comprises 13 residues. The CDR3 bases are TGTGCCAGCAGCAGGGAGGTGTACACTGAAGCTTTCTTT. It encodes CASSREVYTEAFF.

This chain connects TRBV4-3 to TRBJ1-1, with TRBD1 matching 7 bases. The V segment lost 0 bases and the J segment 5 bases; nucleotides outside the gene matches: 9. Germline CDR1 is LGHNA and CDR2 is YSLEER. The CDR3 runs to 16 residues. CDR3 sequence (DNA): TGCGCCAGCAGCCAAGAGTGGAGGGGGCGGGGAACTGAAGCTTTCTTT. Its protein is CASSQEWRGRGTEAFF.